This T cell receptor (beta chain) appears in the sequencing data of a study of blood T cells in healthy people across ages. Findings and caveats of the study: Expanded clonotype shifts may have been confounded, as the donors had an unknown CMV status.

CDR3 length: 14 amino acids. Trimming took 9 bases from V and 4 from J, leaving 18 bases between them. Germline CDR1 SNHLY, CDR2 FYNNEI. There are a few counts of this clonotype. As yet, its antigen is unknown. For the second PCR, which ran for 7 to 11 cycles, a sample-barcoded 5' primer and a J-beta primer mix were used. TCRdb re-called the 5' RACE reads with MiXCR, one entry per CDR3 protein. This table has 1.5 million to 2 million distinct CDR3 sequences, approximately 40% appearing once. The V call is TRBV2, the J call TRBJ1-2; tentatively, D is TRBD1 (6 bases). Sequenced input: blood. The clonotype was recovered from a human donor in good health. The CDR3 loop is CARALSGGGYGYTF. The DNA for the CDR3 is TGTGCCAGGGCTCTTAGCGGGGGCGGCTATGGCTACACCTTC.